These 22 T cell receptor beta chains were all obtained from the same sample, sequenced in a study of shared T cell receptors in the human thymus. The method was immunoSEQ multiplex PCR; TCRdb's version includes in-frame clones alone and lacks a portion of them. The sample carries hundreds of thousands of clones, around 87% recorded once. The data also belong to a second study, concerning human thymus T cells.

Material for sequencing was thymocytes. The receptor set was obtained from a boy less than two years old with a congenital heart defect.

V usage is TRBV27 and J usage is TRBJ1-5, with 10 bases lining up with TRBD1. This CDR3 is built from 14 residues. V lost 4 bases, J lost 7 bases, and 4 bases stayed unmatched. Per the germline V gene, CDR1 is MNHEY and CDR2 is SMNVEV (reference sequence). The CDR3 DNA follows: TGTGCCAGCAGTTCGGACAGGGGGTCGCAGCCCCAGCATTTT. Its protein product is CASSSDRGSQPQHF.

The chain recombines TRBV4-2 with TRBJ2-1; 9 bases are a match to TRBD2. The V gene's germline CDR1 is LGHNA and CDR2 YNFKEQ. The CDR3 loop spans 20 amino acids. V lost 2 bases to trimming and J lost 4 bases; unmatched junction nucleotides: 18. The CDR3 reads CASSQHYGTSREGVYNEQFF. The CDR3 DNA sequence: TGTGCCAGCAGCCAACACTACGGGACTAGCCGGGAGGGGGTGTACAATGAGCAGTTCTTC.

This clone has only one observation. The chain combines TRBV7-2 with TRBJ1-2; 11 bases line up with TRBD1. Trimming cost V 3 bases and J 5 bases; bases outside gene matches: 8. This CDR3 has 16 residues. Germline V gene data show CDR1 as SGHTA and CDR2 as FQGNSA. Here the CDR3 DNA reads TGTGCCAGCAGCTTCGGGACAGGGGGAATCGAATATGGCTACACCTTC. As protein: CASSFGTGGIEYGYTF.

This sequence joins TRBV5-8 and TRBJ2-5; possible D gene TRBD2, 6 bases. V lost 2 bases and J 4 bases, leaving 12 bases between the germline ends. CDR1 and CDR2 (germline): SGHTS, YDEGEE. The CDR3 covers 14 residues. The DNA of the CDR3 is TGTGCCAGCAGCTTTGGGGGGAAGGGAGAGACCCAGTACTTC. This sequence encodes CASSFGGKGETQYF.

The genes are TRBV9 and TRBJ2-1, with 8 bases aligning to TRBD2. Germline CDR1 reads SGDLS; CDR2 reads YYNGEE. Unmatched junction bases numbered 10, after V lost 3 bases and J lost 8 bases. CDR3 size: 15 residues. The DNA for the CDR3 is TGTGCCAGCAGCGGAGCGGGAGTGAATAGGGATGAGCAGTTCTTC. Amino acid sequence: CASSGAGVNRDEQFF.

The chain uses TRBV28 and TRBJ2-3, with 8 bases identical to TRBD2. The CDR3 covers 18 residues. The germline V gene encodes CDR1 MDHEN and CDR2 SYDVKM. V gave up 6 bases and J gave up 3 bases; unmatched junction bases: 17. The CDR3 DNA follows: TGTGCCAGCAGATGCCGGTCGCAATTAGCGGGGTCTACAGATACGCAGTATTTT. It codes for CASRCRSQLAGSTDTQYF. The whole variable domain, filled in from reference TRBV28 and TRBJ2-3, reads DVKVTQSSRYLVKRTGEKVFLECVQDMDHENMFWYRQDPGLGLRLIYFSYDVKMKEKGDIPEGYSVSREKKERFSLILESASTNQTSMYLCASRCRSQLAGSTDTQYFGPGTRLTVL.

The chain combines TRBV12-5 with TRBJ2-2; 7 bases are a match to TRBD1. CDR1 is LGHNT and CDR2 is FRNRAP in the germline V gene. This CDR3 region has 16 residues. V lost 5 bases to trimming and J lost 5 bases; unmatched junction nucleotides: 11. CDR3 sequence reads: CASGPYLPGGTGELFF. CDR3 nucleotide sequence: TGTGCTAGTGGTCCCTACCTGCCAGGGGGAACCGGGGAGCTGTTTTTT. The entire variable domain, with the rest obtained from reference TRBV12-5 and TRBJ2-2, is as follows: DARVTQTPRHKVTEMGQEVTMRCQPILGHNTVFWYRQTMMQGLELLAYFRNRAPLDDSGMPKDRFSAEMPDATLATLKIQPSEPRDSAVYFCASGPYLPGGTGELFFGEGSRLTVL.

The chain recombines TRBV4-3 with TRBJ2-1; 10 positions match TRBD2. Trimming took 6 bases from V and 15 from J; bases not matched to a gene: 17. CDR1 LGHNA and CDR2 YSLEER come from the germline V gene. This CDR3 is 15 amino acids long. DNA of the CDR3: TGCGCCAGCAGACCTAAGAGGACTAGCGGAAAGCGGGGGTTCTTC. Protein sequence: CASRPKRTSGKRGFF.

J is TRBJ2-3 and V is TRBV4-3; TRBD2 is a possible D gene (6 bases). Per the germline V gene, CDR1 is LGHNA and CDR2 is YSLEER. CDR3 length: 14 amino acids. The V end was cut by 0 bases, the J end by 6 bases, with 10 bases between. CDR3 nucleotide sequence: TGCGCCAGCAGCCAAGAGGCAGGGAGGGATACGCAGTATTTT. Translation gives CASSQEAGRDTQYF.

This chain uses TRBV7-9 with TRBJ1-2; D gene ambiguous. V lost 3 bases, J lost 5 bases, and 16 bases lay in between. Germline CDR1 reads SEHNR; CDR2 reads FQNEAQ (reference sequence). This CDR3 is built from 15 residues. In DNA form, the CDR3 reads TGTGCCAGCAGCTTGGTTAGGATACGGGTATATGGCTACACCTTC. Translating it yields CASSLVRIRVYGYTF.

The chain is built from TRBV15 and TRBJ1-1; no firm D call. This CDR3 has 19 residues. Germline loops: CDR1 LNHNV, CDR2 YYDKDF (reference sequence). V was cut by 1 base and J by 2 bases, with 23 bases left in between. DNA for the CDR3: TGTGCCACCAGCAGAGTCCGTTCGATTGGTGAGGCCTTCAACACTGAAGCTTTCTTT. Translated: CATSRVRSIGEAFNTEAFF.

The genes are TRBV19 and TRBJ2-1, with D possibly TRBD2 on 6 matching bases. Germline V lookup: CDR1 LNHDA, CDR2 SQIVND (reference sequence). The V gene lost 1 base and the J gene lost 5 bases, with 21 bases spanning the gap. The CDR3 loop spans 18 amino acids. In DNA, the CDR3 is TGTGCCAGTAGTATAGCCCCTCCTGGGGGGTTTGTCGACAATGAGCAGTTCTTC. Its translation is CASSIAPPGGFVDNEQFF.

The chain combines TRBV4-3 with TRBJ1-2, with D possibly matching TRBD1 (5 bases). The CDR3 consists of 17 residues. Trimming removed 1 base at V and 0 bases at J, with 15 bases between. Germline assignment: CDR1 LGHNA and CDR2 YSLEER. CDR3 in DNA: TGCGCCAGCAGCCAAGGGACGGGGACGGGAGCTAACTATGGCTACACCTTC. Its translation is CASSQGTGTGANYGYTF.

The V gene is TRBV29-1, the J gene TRBJ1-2, with TRBD1 matching 10 bases. The germline V gene has CDR1 SQVTM and CDR2 ANQGSEA. V was clipped by 5 bases and J by 0 bases; unmatched bases: 3. The CDR3 length is 14 residues. CDR3 in amino acids: CSVQGQGANYGYTF. Here the CDR3 DNA reads TGCAGCGTTCAAGGACAGGGGGCTAACTATGGCTACACCTTC.

The chain employs TRBV7-9 and TRBJ2-7; D might be TRBD1 (8 bases). The CDR3 is 15 residues long. The ends were cut back, 3 bases at V and 4 bases at J, with 16 bases in the middle. The germline V gene encodes CDR1 SEHNR and CDR2 FQNEAQ (reference sequence). In DNA form, the CDR3 reads TGTGCCAGCAGCTTGGGGACAGGAGCGGGGTACGAGCAGTACTTC. Its translation is CASSLGTGAGYEQYF.

The chain joins TRBV5-1 to TRBJ2-7; 7 bases are a match to TRBD1. Per germline, CDR1 SGHRS and CDR2 YFSETQ. There are 15 residues in the CDR3. With 4 bases clipped from V and 1 base from J, the junction kept 8 bases outside the gene matches. As DNA, the CDR3 is TGCGCCAGCAGCACGGGGACAGATCGATCCTACGAGCAGTACTTC. This translates into CASSTGTDRSYEQYF.

The rearrangement links TRBV29-1 to TRBJ1-2, with D maybe TRBD1 (6 bases). Germline lookup yields CDR1 SQVTM and CDR2 ANQGSEA. This CDR3 contains 13 residues. Trimming removed 5 bases at V and 4 bases at J, with 14 bases between. In DNA form, the CDR3 reads TGCAGCGTTCCCGGACAGCATATCTATGGCTACACCTTC. As protein: CSVPGQHIYGYTF.

This chain uses TRBV5-1 with TRBJ2-2; tentative D call: TRBD1 (6 bases). Germline assignment: CDR1 SGHRS and CDR2 YFSETQ. The length of the CDR3 is 14 residues. Trimming took off 6 bases at V and 1 base at J, with 10 bases between the two ends. Written as DNA, the CDR3 is TGCGCCAGCACCGAGGGACAGAACACCGGGGAGCTGTTTTTT. It codes for CASTEGQNTGELFF.

The V and J genes are TRBV18 and TRBJ2-5; possibly TRBD2 for D (5 bases). Germline lookup yields CDR1 KGHSH and CDR2 LQKENI. The CDR3 runs 17 residues. V lost 1 base to trimming and J lost 0 bases, with 15 bases between them. This CDR3 reads CASSPRSRGINQETQYF. CDR3 DNA sequence: TGTGCCAGCTCACCACGGTCAAGAGGGATTAACCAAGAGACCCAGTACTTC.

The V gene is TRBV7-7, the J gene TRBJ2-5; possible D gene TRBD2, 5 bases. The CDR3 is 13 amino acids. Trimming cost V 2 bases and J 5 bases, with 9 bases left between them. CDR1 is SSHAT, CDR2 FNYEAQ, per germline (reference sequence). CDR3: CASSLLARETQYF. The CDR3 region has the DNA TGTGCCAGCAGCTTACTAGCTCGGGAGACCCAGTACTTC.

This chain connects TRBV28 to TRBJ1-6; D perhaps matches TRBD1 (6 bases). This CDR3 is 15 amino acids long. The V and J ends lost 7 bases and 6 bases respectively, with 16 bases between them. CDR1 and CDR2 from the germline V gene are MDHEN and SYDVKM. CDR3 DNA sequence: TGTGCCAGCATGGGGGGGCTGGCGAGTAATTCACCCCTCCACTTT. Amino acid sequence: CASMGGLASNSPLHF.

The rearrangement joins TRBV6-5 to TRBJ2-5, with TRBD2 matching 9 bases. V was clipped by 6 bases and J by 0 bases; unmatched bases: 5. Germline-derived CDR1 and CDR2 are MNHEY and SVGAGI. The CDR3 covers 15 residues. The CDR3 DNA reads TGTGCCAGCAGCCACGGACTAGCGCACCAAGAGACCCAGTACTTC. Translating it yields CASSHGLAHQETQYF.